This is a list of T cell receptor beta chains from one sample in a study of blood T cell repertoires in COVID-19. Libraries were prepared by immunoSEQ multiplex PCR; TCRdb keeps only in-frame clonotypes and omits some of them. The table lists some 300,000 clones, about 87% of them singletons, with over 5.5% in the top ten. The sample taken for sequencing was peripheral blood. The receptors originated from a woman between 45 and 65 years old with COVID-19, enrolled during active disease. Each CDR3 is given with its conserved first and last residue. The D gene is left open where the match is weak. Only part of the rows carry a size: once, few, many, or a class if the clone is expanded.

TRBJ1-1 | TRBV7-2 | - | - | TGTGCCAGCAGCCACGAGGGTTACACTGAAGCTTTCTTT | CASSHEGYTEAFF
TRBJ1-1 | TRBV5-1 | - | - | TGCGCCAGCCGTCGGGGCGGGGGCACTGAAGCTTTCTTT | CASRRGGGTEAFF
TRBJ2-7 | TRBV2 | - | TRBD2 | TGTGCCAGCAGTGATCCCACAGGACTAGCGGGAGCTGATGAGCAGTACTTC | CASSDPTGLAGADEQYF
TRBJ1-1 | TRBV27 | - | TRBD1 | TGTGCCAGCAGTTTGCAAAGGACAGGGTGGGAGGCTGAAGCTTTCTTT | CASSLQRTGWEAEAFF
TRBJ2-7 | TRBV3-1/TRBV3-2 | - | - | TGTGCCAGCAGCCAAGGCATACAGTCCTACGAGCAGTACTTC | CASSQGIQSYEQYF
TRBJ2-7 | TRBV5-4 | - | TRBD2 | TGTGCCAGCGCTCCAAGCCCTCTAGCGGGAGTTTCCTACGAGCAGTACTTC | CASAPSPLAGVSYEQYF
TRBJ1-2 | TRBV18 | - | - | TGTGCCAGCTCACCGAACAGGGAGGGCTATGGCTACACCTTC | CASSPNREGYGYTF
TRBJ2-2 | TRBV5-1 | - | - | TGCGCCAGCAGCGACGGACACTTCGCGAACACCGGGGAGCTGTTTTTT | CASSDGHFANTGELFF
TRBJ2-7 | TRBV30 | few | - | TGTGCCTGGAGTGTTGGCGGTCCCTACGAGCAGTACTTC | CAWSVGGPYEQYF
TRBJ2-3 | TRBV2 | - | TRBD2 | TGTGCCAGCAGTGTATTTGCGGGAGGGGGAGATACGCAGTATTTT | CASSVFAGGGDTQYF
TRBJ1-6 | TRBV11-3 | - | TRBD1 | TGTGCCAGCAGCCTCGGACAGGTGATTAATTCACCCCTCCACTTT | CASSLGQVINSPLHF
TRBJ1-5 | TRBV19 | - | TRBD1 | TGTGCCAGTAGTACCTGGGACAGGGACAATCAGCCCCAGCATTTT | CASSTWDRDNQPQHF
TRBJ1-6 | TRBV14 | - | TRBD1 | TGTGCCAGCAGCCACGACAGGGTTAATTCACCCCTCCACTTT | CASSHDRVNSPLHF
TRBJ2-1 | TRBV3-1/TRBV3-2 | once | TRBD2 | TGTGCCAGCAGCCAAGGTGTTGGACTAGCGGGCCAGGATGAGCAGTTCTTC | CASSQGVGLAGQDEQFF
TRBJ2-7 | TRBV7-9 | - | - | TGTGCCAGCAGCTTAGTCGGGCTAGCGCAATACTTC | CASSLVGLAQYF
TRBJ2-4 | TRBV7-8 | - | TRBD2 | TGTGCCAGCAGCTTAGTTGGACTAGCGGAAAAAAACATTCAGTACTTC | CASSLVGLAEKNIQYF
TRBJ2-3 | TRBV6-5 | - | - | TGTGCCAGCAGTTACTCTAATACGCAGTATTTT | CASSYSNTQYF
TRBJ1-4 | TRBV5-6 | - | - | TGTGCCAGCAGCTTGACAGGGCGAAATGAAAAACTGTTTTTT | CASSLTGRNEKLFF
TRBJ2-7 | TRBV19 | - | - | TGTGCCAGTAGTATAAACTGGTCCTACGAGCAGTACTTC | CASSINWSYEQYF
TRBJ2-7 | TRBV30 | - | TRBD2 | TGTGCCTGGAGTTCTAGCGGGGGACACTACGAGCAGTACTTC | CAWSSSGGHYEQYF
TRBJ2-7 | TRBV29-1 | - | TRBD1 | TGCAGCGCGGGACAGACCTACGAGCAGTACTTC | CSAGQTYEQYF
TRBJ2-3 | TRBV7-9 | - | TRBD2 | TGTGCCAGCAGCTTACCCAGACGACTAGCGGGAGAAGCAGATACGCAGTATTTT | CASSLPRRLAGEADTQYF
TRBJ2-3 | TRBV4-2 | - | TRBD2 | TGTGCCAGCAGCCAAGAACGAAGGAGCGGGAGGGCCAAGCAGTATTTT | CASSQERRSGRAKQYF
TRBJ2-7 | TRBV5-1 | - | TRBD2 | TGCGCCAGCAGCAATAAGCGGGAGGCCTGGAGCTCCTACGAGCAGTACTTC | CASSNKREAWSSYEQYF